This T cell receptor beta chain stems from a study of T cell repertoires in cytomegalovirus infection. This clonotype was counted ten times or more. Its antigen is unidentified. TCRdb reprocessed the reads via MiXCR and lists one record per CDR3 protein. This sample has 86,000 or so distinct CDR3 sequences, with 20% to 30% found just once. CDR1 and CDR2 (germline): LGHNA, YSLEER. V shed 4 bases, J shed 3 bases, and the junction held 9 bases outside the gene matches. This CDR3 spans 16 amino acids. Source: CD8+ T cells from cultured PBMCs, taken from culture after CMV antigen stimulation. This receptor was identified in a human donor in good health (CMV status not recorded). Some clones in this sample may be carry-over from other donors' samples. The chain carries TRBV4-3 and TRBJ1-2, with 9 bases identical to TRBD1. DNA of the CDR3: TGCGCCAGCAGCCCCTACCCCGACAGGGGGGACTATGGCTACACCTTC. Encoded protein: CASSPYPDRGDYGYTF.